The clone carrying this T cell receptor (beta chain) was seen a handful of times. This specimen comes from a study of T cells after yellow fever vaccination. TCRdb analysed the 5' RACE reads with MiXCR anew, one entry per CDR3 protein. This sample has 300,000 to 400,000 distinct CDR3 sequences, with roughly 8.7% found just once. The CDR3 covers 16 residues. Trimming removed 5 bases from V and 4 bases from J, with 15 bases in between. Germline V gene lookup returns CDR1 LGHNA and CDR2 YNFKEQ. The input for sequencing was PBMCs, taken on the day of the first yellow fever vaccination. The clonotype originates from a man between 18 and 29 years old who received the YFV17D yellow fever vaccine. The chain combines TRBV4-2 with TRBJ1-6, with TRBD1 as a possible D gene (5 bases). In DNA, the CDR3 is TGTGCCAGCAGCGTGGGTGGGGGGGTGTATAATTCACCCCTCCACTTT. This encodes CASSVGGGVYNSPLHF.